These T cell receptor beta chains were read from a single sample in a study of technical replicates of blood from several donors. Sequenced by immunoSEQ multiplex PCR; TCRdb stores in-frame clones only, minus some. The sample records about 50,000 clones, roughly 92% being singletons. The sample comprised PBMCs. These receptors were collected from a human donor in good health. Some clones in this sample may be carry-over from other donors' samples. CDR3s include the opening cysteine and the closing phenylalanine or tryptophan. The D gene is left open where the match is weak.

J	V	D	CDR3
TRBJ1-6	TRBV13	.	CASSFGWSSYNSPLHF
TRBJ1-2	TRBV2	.	CASSGGWTANNYGYTF
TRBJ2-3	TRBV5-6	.	CASSYGADTQYF
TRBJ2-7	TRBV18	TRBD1	CASSPGQGAEQYF
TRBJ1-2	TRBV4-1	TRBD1	CASSQTEAGGANYGYTF
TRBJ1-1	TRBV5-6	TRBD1	CASSLRTGFMNTEAFF
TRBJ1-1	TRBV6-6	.	CASSLPGSAEAFF
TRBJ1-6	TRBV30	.	CAWSVPGISPLHF
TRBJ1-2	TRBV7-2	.	CASKSQGGYGYTF
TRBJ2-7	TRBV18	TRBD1	CASSPGQGPSYEQYF
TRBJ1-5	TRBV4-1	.	CASRLNWADNQPQHF
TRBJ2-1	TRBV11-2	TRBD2	CASSLGTSGQFF
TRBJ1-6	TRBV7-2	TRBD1	CASSPDRGSSPLHF
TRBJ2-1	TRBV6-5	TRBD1	CASGIQGARNEQFF
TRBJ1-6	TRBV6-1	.	CASSEAIPGGAWNSPLHF
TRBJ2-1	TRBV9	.	CASSQGGGKFF
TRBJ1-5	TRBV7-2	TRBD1	CASSLTPTGGGQPQHF
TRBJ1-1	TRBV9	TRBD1	CASSVTGQGTEAFF
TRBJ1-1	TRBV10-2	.	CASRTEPNTEAFF
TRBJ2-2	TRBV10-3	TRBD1	CAISDKTGVNTGELFF
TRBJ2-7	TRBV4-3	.	CASSQYDYRDEQYF
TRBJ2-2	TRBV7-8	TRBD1	CASSPRQGAHTGELFF
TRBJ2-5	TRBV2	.	CASSPSSPSAEQTQYF
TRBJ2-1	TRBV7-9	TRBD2	CASSLPGLGPYNEQFF
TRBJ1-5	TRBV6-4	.	CASSDSWGIGNQPQHF
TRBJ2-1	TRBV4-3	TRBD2	CASSPRGGDEQFF
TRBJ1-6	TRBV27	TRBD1	CASQGQANSPLHF
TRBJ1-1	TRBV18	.	CASSPMANTEAFF
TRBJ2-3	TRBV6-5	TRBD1	CASSSPTGRPDTQYF
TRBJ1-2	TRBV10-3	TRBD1	CAISLQGADGYTF
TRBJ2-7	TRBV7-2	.	CASSAQEGFHEQYF
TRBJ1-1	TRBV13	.	CASTLANTEAFF
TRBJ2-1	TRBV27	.	CASSSDRSPSHNEQFF
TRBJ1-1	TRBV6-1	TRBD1	CASSGGGQGKSEAFF
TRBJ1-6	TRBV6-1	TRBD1	CASSETGENSPLHF
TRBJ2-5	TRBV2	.	CASSAEETQYF
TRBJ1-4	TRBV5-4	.	CASSQDYREKLFF
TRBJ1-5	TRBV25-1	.	CASSEGSGLGQPQHF
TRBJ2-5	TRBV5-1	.	CASRIIAARSETQYF
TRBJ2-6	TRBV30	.	CAWSVGGSGANVLTF
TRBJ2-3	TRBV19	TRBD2	CASSPLAVAGDSDTQYF
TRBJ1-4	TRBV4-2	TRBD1	CASSQDRGEKLFF
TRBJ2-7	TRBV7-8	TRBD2	CASRREGEQYF
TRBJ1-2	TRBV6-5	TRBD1	CASSYGPGQGIGGYTF
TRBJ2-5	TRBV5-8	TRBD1	CASSEPQGTGQETQYF